A selection of T cell receptor beta chains follows, all from one sample in a study of Ad26.COV2.S vaccination and SARS-CoV-2 variants. Here immunoSEQ multiplex PCR was the method, and the copy in TCRdb shows in-frame clones only, minus some. This sample carries about 400,000 clones, approximately 89% of them seen once, and the ten largest clones take about 1.9%. Sample: peripheral blood, taken in a trial of Ad26.COV2.S vaccine versus placebo. All receptors derive from a person aged 18-65 years who received the Ad26.COV2.S COVID-19 vaccine or a placebo. CDR3s include the opening cysteine and the closing phenylalanine or tryptophan. Fields, in order: V gene, J gene, CDR3 protein.

TRBV6-6	TRBJ1-5	CASSQFRGNSNQPQHF
TRBV5-1	TRBJ2-1	CASSSFGLAGPQENEQFF
TRBV18	TRBJ2-7	CASSPVATGPYEQYF
TRBV30	TRBJ2-5	CAWTTKETQYF
TRBV5-4	TRBJ2-7	CASSLSSGGGPSYEQYF
TRBV5-6	TRBJ2-4	CASSSQGSKNIQYF
TRBV14	TRBJ1-1	CASSQELNTEAFF
TRBV6-2/TRBV6-3	TRBJ1-1	CASSDTTGSTEAFF
TRBV3-1/TRBV3-2	TRBJ2-5	CASSQGTGQETQYF
TRBV5-4	TRBJ2-1	CASSLGGLAGDNEQFF
TRBV30	TRBJ1-1	CAWTGGNAEAFF
TRBV20-1	TRBJ2-1	CSARGTGAQFF
TRBV6-1	TRBJ1-6	CASSEVSGGGYNSPLHF
TRBV7-9	TRBJ1-1	CASSPEGREGLDAEAFF
TRBV2	TRBJ1-1	CASSRQGTEAFF
TRBV5-1	TRBJ2-7	CASSPGTGAWEQYF
TRBV6-1	TRBJ1-2	CASSGGTGETSYGYTF
TRBV5-4	TRBJ2-5	CASSLPSGSAETQYF
TRBV6-6	TRBJ2-2	CASSRALRTTGELFF
TRBV27	TRBJ2-7	CASPVGHLGGYEQYF
TRBV10-3	TRBJ1-3	CAISDGSGGLGNTIYF
TRBV29-1	TRBJ2-3	CSVSMADTQYF
TRBV27	TRBJ2-5	CASSRGGLLETQYF
TRBV12-3/TRBV12-4	TRBJ2-1	CASSANQFNEQFF
TRBV28	TRBJ2-1	CASSTPGPTYNEQFF
TRBV5-4	TRBJ2-7	CASSLGGTDKFYEQYF
TRBV5-4	TRBJ2-7	CASSLGGGVAYEQYF
TRBV7-6	TRBJ1-5	CASSRSGLNQPQHF
TRBV6-6	TRBJ2-7	CASRLSDYEQYF
TRBV20-1	TRBJ1-6	CSASRGQGNSPLHF
TRBV6-6	TRBJ1-3	CASRTDRGSGNTIYF
TRBV4-1	TRBJ1-5	CASSQTRVKSNQPQHF
TRBV5-4	TRBJ2-1	CASSYGTSGINEQFF
TRBV18	TRBJ1-4	CASSPRQASNEKLFF
TRBV19	TRBJ2-4	CASSRRASGENIQYF
TRBV7-9	TRBJ2-1	CASSLGLAGGRGIYNEQFF
TRBV6-5	TRBJ1-1	CASSSSGGGATEAFF
TRBV5-1	TRBJ2-3	CASSPAGVGDTQYF
TRBV18	TRBJ2-7	CASSPGTEAYEQYF
TRBV3-1/TRBV3-2	TRBJ2-7	CASSQGRTSYEQYF
TRBV5-1	TRBJ1-1	CASSLLVGQGETEAFF
TRBV27	TRBJ2-7	CASSPPGLAEPTKQYF
TRBV5-1	TRBJ2-7	CASSLDGQGAGYEQYF
TRBV24-1	TRBJ2-3	CATSGAGSQDTQYF
TRBV5-4	TRBJ2-7	CASSSRRGADEQYF
TRBV3-1/TRBV3-2	TRBJ2-1	CASSRLTGLNNEQFF
TRBV2	TRBJ1-5	CASSLMGKSNQPQHF
TRBV6-5	TRBJ1-1	CASTPPGGANTEAFF
TRBV12-3/TRBV12-4	TRBJ2-1	CASTLGVVGEQFF
TRBV7-2	TRBJ2-2	CASSLFGLDGSLFF
TRBV11-2	TRBJ2-2	CASSTTSTGGLTGELFF
TRBV18	TRBJ2-7	CASSPTALAGGREQYF
TRBV28	TRBJ2-2	CASSFSGRAAGELFF